The source of this T cell receptor beta chain is a study of long-term antiretroviral therapy in people with HIV. Study-level points and caveats: Compared with controls, HIV repertoires showed narrower CDR3 length ranges.

The length of the CDR3 is 16 residues. Deletions cut 5 bases from V and 4 bases from J, with 20 bases between. Germline V gene data show CDR1 as PRHDT and CDR2 as FYEKMQ (reference sequence). Worth noting for this clone: The antigen is not known.

With survey level as its setting, the immunoSEQ assay was v3.0. TCRdb's copy holds only in-frame clones and misses some; the assay was immunoSEQ multiplex PCR. The table lists fewer than 30,000 clones, roughly 80% of them singletons. The source is a man younger than 40 with HIV. The chain uses TRBV13 and TRBJ1-1; D perhaps matches TRBD1 (6 bases). Material: unsorted PBMCs, obtained 0.7 years before starting antiretroviral therapy. CDR3 bases: TGTGCCAGCAGCCAGCTTCGGGGGACACTAATCACTGAAGCTTTCTTT. This gives the protein CASSQLRGTLITEAFF. Supplemented by reference TRBV13 and TRBJ1-1, the full variable domain reads AAGVIQSPRHLIKEKRETATLKCYPIPRHDTVYWYQQGPGQDPQFLISFYEKMQSDKGSIPDRFSAQQFSDYHSELNMSSLELGDSALYFCASSQLRGTLITEAFFGQGTRLTVV.